The clone carrying this TCR beta chain was picked up one time. Antigen unknown. In the authors' methods: Using the CDR3 differences seen across clinicopathological groups, the authors built a distant-metastasis classifier for papillary thyroid cancer, which was meant to discriminate distant-metastatic patients. TCRdb re-clonotyped the PCR reads through MiXCR. The V and J calls, along with clone size, are taken from TCRdb and not from the paper's own processing. The table has 21,000 or so clones, around 18% seen once; the top ten hold roughly 20%. This sample was taken from a study of metastatic and nonmetastatic thyroid tumors. The wider study: Patients with malignant and benign thyroid disease provided blood and tumor or nodule tissue, whose repertoires were compared. Study findings and constraints: A significant increase in TCR beta diversity was reportedly seen in malignant thyroid tumors relative to benign nodules, in blood and tumor.

V lost 8 bases to trimming and J lost 1 base, with 11 bases between them. The CDR3 is 13 residues long. Per germline, CDR1 SGHTA and CDR2 FQGTGA. Thyroid surgery was preceded by no treatment in any patient. The sequencing sample was made of blood. This receptor was taken from a male donor with papillary thyroid cancer or a benign thyroid nodule (not recorded which). Some clones in this sample may be carry-over from other donors' samples. The chain links TRBV7-3 to TRBJ1-1; possible D gene TRBD1, 6 bases. The CDR3 coding sequence is TGTGCCAGCGCACAGGGCGCGAACACTGAAGCTTTCTTT. It translates to CASAQGANTEAFF.